These 27 T cell receptor beta chains originate from one sample sequenced in a study of blood T cell repertoires in COVID-19. Assay: immunoSEQ multiplex PCR; the TCRdb copy retains only in-frame clones and omits some. In the table there are 140,000 or so clones, over 75% of which are singletons. Material: peripheral blood. The origin of the receptors is a woman between 45 and 60 years old with acute or convalescent COVID-19.

The chain joins TRBV4-1 to TRBJ1-1; TRBD1 agrees at 8 bases. The CDR3 is 15 residues long. Trimming cost V 1 base and J 1 base; bases outside gene matches: 2. CDR1 and CDR2 from the germline V gene are MGHRA and YSYEKL. The CDR3 coding sequence is TGCGCCAGCAGCCAAGGTGACAGGGGGAACACTGAAGCTTTCTTT. As protein: CASSQGDRGNTEAFF.

CDR3 sequence: CASSLDGTRNQPQHF. CDR3 DNA: TGTGCCAGCAGCTTAGATGGGACACGCAATCAGCCCCAGCATTTT. This chain uses TRBV7-2 with TRBJ1-5, with D perhaps TRBD1 (6 bases). The germline V and J ends were trimmed by 1 base and 2 bases, with 9 bases remaining between them. This CDR3 contains 15 residues. Looked up from germline, CDR1 is SGHTA and CDR2 is FQGNSA.

This clone was recorded once. The rearrangement uses TRBV19 and TRBJ2-7; 13 bases align to TRBD2. CDR1 LNHDA and CDR2 SQIVND come from the germline V gene (reference sequence). The CDR3 spans 17 residues. V trimming: 5 bases; J trimming: 5 bases; junction bases outside the gene matches: 12. Here the CDR3 reads CASSYGLAGVGEDEQYF. The CDR3, as DNA: TGTGCCAGTAGTTACGGACTAGCGGGAGTCGGCGAGGACGAGCAGTACTTC. The full variable domain, its missing parts supplied by reference TRBV19 and TRBJ2-7, is DGGITQSPKYLFRKEGQNVTLSCEQNLNHDAMYWYRQDPGQGLRLIYYSQIVNDFQKGDIAEGYSVSREKKESFPLTVTSAQKNPTAFYLCASSYGLAGVGEDEQYFGPGTRLTVT.

CDR3 loop: CASSLGGTGLTYEQYF. The CDR3 coding sequence is TGTGCCAGCAGCTTAGGTGGGACAGGGCTAACCTACGAGCAGTACTTC. This chain uses TRBV7-8 with TRBJ2-7; TRBD1 matches at 9 bases. In germline, CDR1 is SGHVS, CDR2 FQNEAQ. V was clipped by 1 base and J by 2 bases; unmatched bases: 6. The CDR3 loop spans 16 amino acids.

The count of this clone is one. The V gene is TRBV2, the J gene TRBJ2-6; TRBD1 matches 7 bases. The CDR3 extends over 22 amino acids. With V trimmed by 0 bases and J by 0 bases, 17 bases remained unmatched. Germline CDR1 is SNHLY and CDR2 is FYNNEI. DNA of the CDR3: TGTGCCAGCAGTGAAGCGCGATTGGGACCCTGGACAGGCACCTCTGGGGCCAACGTCCTGACTTTC. Amino acid sequence: CASSEARLGPWTGTSGANVLTF.

The chain's CDR3 is CASKTGLGELFF. The CDR3, as DNA: TGCGCCAGCAAGACAGGGCTCGGGGAGCTGTTTTTT. V is TRBV5-1 and J is TRBJ2-2; TRBD1 matches 7 bases. The length of the CDR3 is 12 residues. Germline CDR1 reads SGHRS; CDR2 reads YFSETQ. Trimming removed 6 bases from V and 7 bases from J; junction bases left unmatched: 3.

The chain uses TRBV6-5 and TRBJ1-5; TRBD1 matches 7 bases. V lost 7 bases and J lost 3; bases outside the gene matches: 6. From germline, CDR1 is MNHEY and CDR2 SVGAGI. The CDR3 spans 14 residues. CDR3 nucleotides: TGTGCCAGCACCCTAGGACAGGTCAATCAGCCCCAGCATTTT. This gives the protein CASTLGQVNQPQHF.

The chain links TRBV18 to TRBJ1-4; 7 positions match TRBD1. Losses at the gene ends were 5 bases for V and 5 bases for J; bases not matched to a gene: 5. CDR1 is KGHSH, CDR2 LQKENI, per germline. The CDR3 is 14 amino acids. CDR3 loop: CASSSSGGNEKLFF. CDR3 nucleotide sequence: TGTGCCAGCTCATCCTCAGGGGGGAATGAAAAACTGTTTTTT. The entire variable domain, with the rest obtained from reference TRBV18 and TRBJ1-4, is as follows: NAGVMQNPRHLVRRRGQEARLRCSPMKGHSHVYWYRQLPEEGLKFMVYLQKENIIDESGMPKERFSAEFPKEGPSILRIQQVVRGDSAAYFCASSSSGGNEKLFFGSGTQLSVL.

The chain combines TRBV12-3 or TRBV12-4 with TRBJ1-2; TRBD1 agrees at 11 bases. This CDR3 comprises 13 residues. Trimming cost V 6 bases and J 4 bases; bases outside gene matches: 1. In DNA form, the CDR3 reads TGTGCCAGCAGAGGGACAGGGGGCTATGGCTACACCTTC. Protein sequence: CASRGTGGYGYTF.

J is TRBJ2-5 and V is TRBV7-8; weak D call: TRBD2 (6 bases). The CDR3 has 15 residues. CDR1 and CDR2 from the germline V gene are SGHVS and FQNEAQ. Trimming removed 2 bases at V and 1 base at J, with 11 bases between. The CDR3 DNA reads as TGTGCCAGCAGCTTATATACGGGAGCCCAAGAGACCCAGTACTTC. Translating gives CASSLYTGAQETQYF.

The J gene is TRBJ1-1, the V gene TRBV19; the match to TRBD1 covers 9 bases. The germline V gene encodes CDR1 LNHDA and CDR2 SQIVND (reference sequence). The V and J ends lost 7 bases and 4 bases, in that order; junction bases with no gene match: 7. The CDR3 covers 14 residues. CDR3 nucleotides: TGTGCCAGTATTCGGGACAGGGCTCCCACTGAAGCTTTCTTT. As protein: CASIRDRAPTEAFF. Full variable domain (rest looked up from reference TRBV19 and TRBJ1-1): DGGITQSPKYLFRKEGQNVTLSCEQNLNHDAMYWYRQDPGQGLRLIYYSQIVNDFQKGDIAEGYSVSREKKESFPLTVTSAQKNPTAFYLCASIRDRAPTEAFFGQGTRLTVV.

This clone was recorded only once. V is TRBV7-3 and J is TRBJ1-6; D remains ambiguous. Germline loops: CDR1 SGHTA, CDR2 FQGTGA. CDR3 length: 14 amino acids. The V end was cut by 3 bases, the J end by 5 bases, with 8 bases between. The CDR3 spells CASSFGPHNSPLHF. The DNA for the CDR3 is TGTGCCAGCAGCTTTGGGCCCCATAATTCACCCCTCCACTTT.

This chain joins TRBV6-5 and TRBJ1-2, with TRBD1 matching 8 bases. Trimming at V came to 6 bases and at J to 7 bases, leaving 7 bases not matched to a gene. This CDR3 has 13 residues. Germline V CDR1 and CDR2: MNHEY, SVGAGI. CDR3: CASSETGDVGYTF. In DNA, the CDR3 is TGTGCCAGCAGCGAGACAGGGGACGTTGGCTACACCTTC.

This chain connects TRBV27 to TRBJ1-1; TRBD1 aligns across 8 bases. Germline CDR1 MNHEY, CDR2 SMNVEV (reference sequence). Losses at the gene ends were 0 bases for V and 5 bases for J; bases not matched to a gene: 5. The length of the CDR3 is 15 residues. The CDR3 nucleotides read TGTGCCAGCAGTTTATCGTTGACAGGGGATACTGAAGCTTTCTTT. It encodes CASSLSLTGDTEAFF.

The CDR3 reads CASQGQVNSNQPQHF. Written as DNA, the CDR3 is TGTGCCAGTCAGGGACAGGTCAATAGCAATCAGCCCCAGCATTTT. This sequence joins TRBV19 and TRBJ1-5; 8 bases line up with TRBD1. Germline V gene lookup returns CDR1 LNHDA and CDR2 SQIVND (reference sequence). Losses at the gene ends were 8 bases for V and 0 bases for J; bases not matched to a gene: 6. CDR3 length: 15 amino acids.

This rearrangement joins TRBV19 to TRBJ1-1; 11 bases align to TRBD1. The germline gives CDR1 LNHDA, CDR2 SQIVND (reference sequence). CDR3 length: 15 residues. V trimming: 4 bases; J trimming: 3 bases; junction bases outside the gene matches: 4. The CDR3 DNA is TGTGCCAGTAGTAGGGACAGGGGGGTGGACACTGAAGCTTTCTTT. Residues: CASSRDRGVDTEAFF.

This chain joins TRBV7-6 and TRBJ2-7; 8 bases agree with TRBD2. The ends lost 6 bases at V and 0 bases at J; junction bases unmatched: 7. The length of the CDR3 is 15 residues. CDR1 and CDR2 (germline): SGHVS, FNYEAQ. CDR3 amino acids: CASSLSGGLSYEQYF. The CDR3 DNA reads TGTGCCAGCAGTCTAAGCGGGGGACTCTCCTACGAGCAGTACTTC.

The J gene is TRBJ2-7, the V gene TRBV3-1 (or the pseudogene TRBV3-2), with TRBD2 matching 10 bases. CDR3 length: 14 amino acids. Germline CDR1 and CDR2: LGHDT and YNNKEL (reference sequence). With V trimmed by 4 bases and J by 4 bases, 4 bases remained unmatched. The CDR3, as DNA: TGTGCCAGCAGCCTTAGCGGGGGGACTTACGAGCAGTACTTC. Its protein product is CASSLSGGTYEQYF.

The V and J genes are TRBV7-8 and TRBJ1-5; the D gene is possibly TRBD1 (5 bases). The germline gives CDR1 SGHVS, CDR2 FQNEAQ. CDR3 length equals 16 residues. The V and J ends lost 5 bases and 1 base respectively, with 15 bases between them. The CDR3 protein is CASSLRWGGSNQPQHF. The CDR3 region has the DNA TGTGCCAGCAGCCTCCGATGGGGGGGAAGCAATCAGCCCCAGCATTTT.

The rearrangement uses TRBV4-2 and TRBJ1-5; tentatively, D is TRBD1 (5 bases). The CDR3 spans 14 residues. The V end lost 0 bases, the J end lost 2 bases, and 5 bases lay between the germline ends. Looked up from germline, CDR1 is LGHNA and CDR2 is YNFKEQ. In DNA form, the CDR3 reads TGTGCCAGCAGCCAAGACAGGGGCAATCAGCCCCAGCATTTT. Translating it yields CASSQDRGNQPQHF.

This clone was seen a handful of times. The V and J genes are TRBV7-9 and TRBJ2-7, with 9 bases lining up with TRBD1. The CDR3 sequence is 15 residues long. V was pared by 3 bases and J by 3 bases, with 6 bases of the junction left unmatched. Germline CDR1 SEHNR, CDR2 FQNEAQ (reference sequence). This chain's CDR3 is CASSLRTGVGYEQYF. The CDR3 bases are TGTGCCAGCAGCTTGAGGACAGGGGTCGGCTACGAGCAGTACTTC.

The chain has TRBV11-2 and TRBJ2-7, with D perhaps TRBD2 (7 bases). V lost 4 bases to trimming and J lost 0 bases, with 13 bases between them. The CDR3 totals 15 residues. Germline V lookup: CDR1 SGHAT, CDR2 FQNNGV. CDR3 residues: CASSWGRGISYEQYF. DNA for the CDR3: TGTGCCAGCAGCTGGGGGAGGGGGATCTCCTACGAGCAGTACTTC.

The chain links TRBV3-1 (or the pseudogene TRBV3-2) to TRBJ2-3; 10 bases agree with TRBD2. In germline, CDR1 is LGHDT, CDR2 YNNKEL (reference sequence). The CDR3 covers 20 residues. V gave up 0 bases and J gave up 0 bases; unmatched junction bases: 12. CDR3 sequence reads: CASSQEVGTSGTRSTDTQYF. CDR3 DNA: TGTGCCAGCAGCCAAGAAGTCGGAACTAGCGGGACCCGTAGCACAGATACGCAGTATTTT.

The genes are TRBV27 and TRBJ1-5; 8 bases map to TRBD1. The germline V gene has CDR1 MNHEY and CDR2 SMNVEV (reference sequence). J was trimmed by 1 base and V by 5 bases; bases with no gene match: 10. The CDR3 has 17 residues. CDR3 sequence: CASSPRTGRASNQPQHF. In DNA, the CDR3 is TGTGCCAGCAGTCCTAGGACAGGGAGAGCGAGCAATCAGCCCCAGCATTTT.

The J gene is TRBJ1-2, the V gene TRBV14; 9 nucleotides line up with TRBD1. The length of the CDR3 is 16 residues. Germline V gene lookup returns CDR1 SGHDN and CDR2 FVKESK. J was trimmed by 4 bases and V by 4 bases; bases with no gene match: 10. The CDR3 protein is CASSPPGTGNGYGYTF. CDR3 in DNA: TGTGCCAGCAGCCCCCCCGGGACAGGGAACGGCTATGGCTACACCTTC.

In this sample, this clone turned up once. The chain carries TRBV27 and TRBJ1-4; D ambiguous. Per germline, CDR1 MNHEY and CDR2 SMNVEV (reference sequence). Between the trimmed V and J ends, which lost 5 bases and 6 bases, there was a span of 19 bases. The CDR3 covers 16 residues. This chain's CDR3 is CASSPTGDVIYEKLFF. CDR3 nucleotide sequence: TGTGCCAGCAGTCCGACCGGGGATGTTATATATGAAAAACTGTTTTTT.

A few counts support this clone. This chain's CDR3 is CSVGQRSYEQYF. Written as DNA, the CDR3 is TGCAGCGTTGGACAGAGAAGCTACGAGCAGTACTTC. The chain uses TRBV29-1 and TRBJ2-7; TRBD1 might be the D (5 bases). From germline, CDR1 is SQVTM and CDR2 ANQGSEA. The CDR3 sequence is 12 residues long. With 4 bases removed from V and 3 bases from J, the gap between germline ends came to 10 bases.